The source of this T cell receptor (beta chain) is a study of persistence of HIV-infected CD4 T cells. Germline assignment: CDR1 MGHDK and CDR2 SYGVNS. CDR3 size: 15 residues. Trimming at V came to 2 bases and at J to 2 bases, leaving 2 bases not matched to a gene. Sequencing used immunoSEQ version 4 in survey mode. The protocol was immunoSEQ multiplex PCR, while the TCRdb copy is restricted to in-frame clones and leaves out a portion. The table lists about 40,000 clones, about 84% of them singletons. Overlapping HIV-1 Gag 15-mer peptides at 0.95 to 1 ug per peptide per mL were used. CD40L/CD69 double-negative CD45RO-high memory CD4+ T cells were collected. Anti-CD28/CD49d costimulation, CD40-blocking antibody and enfuvirtide were given to CD8-depleted PBMCs for less than 20 hours. Regarding this clone: Its cognate antigen is unknown.

The chain links TRBV25-1 to TRBJ2-7, with 11 bases fitting TRBD1. The clonotype comes from an adult man with HIV who was CMV-seropositive. Here the sequenced sample was CD4+ T cells sorted from PBMCs after roughly 19-hour stimulation, taken from a patient who received antiretroviral therapy. The CDR3 spells CASSEGTGGPYEQYF. CDR3 in DNA: TGTGCCAGCAGTGAAGGGACAGGGGGTCCCTACGAGCAGTACTTC.